Following are 11 T cell receptor beta chains from one sample sequenced in a study of immune heterogeneity within non-small cell lung tumors. The TCR beta CDR3 region was amplified by multiplex PCR employing 32 V and 13 J primers. One entry per CDR3 protein, called by TCRdb with MiXCR from the multiplex PCR reads. The sample consists of around 20,000 distinct CDR3 sequences, less than 35% of them appearing once. Samples each supplied around 630 ng of bulk tumor genomic DNA as template. In surgery, several biopsies were collected from each primary tumor at widely spaced sites. Those enrolled were patients newly diagnosed with untreated non-small cell lung cancer and undergoing curative surgery. Sequencing was performed on lung tumor tissue. These receptors were obtained from a man in his forties with non-small cell lung cancer.

DNA for the CDR3: TGTGCCAGCAGCCCAGGCCGAGGGAGGCCCTACAATGAGCAGTTCTTC. It specifies CASSPGRGRPYNEQFF. The chain combines TRBV11-2 with TRBJ2-1; weak D call: TRBD2 (6 bases). The V gene lost 5 bases and the J gene lost 2 bases, with 16 bases spanning the gap. The CDR3 covers 16 residues. Germline V lookup: CDR1 SGHAT, CDR2 FQNNGV. The full variable domain, rest sourced from reference TRBV11-2 and TRBJ2-1, is EAGVAQSPRYKIIEKRQSVAFWCNPISGHATLYWYQQILGQGPKLLIQFQNNGVVDDSQLPKDRFSAERLKGVDSTLKIQPAKLEDSAVYLCASSPGRGRPYNEQFFGPGTRLTVL.

This clonotype has a count of ten or more. The V gene is TRBV2, the J gene TRBJ1-4; D gene uncertain. Germline values: CDR1 SNHLY, CDR2 FYNNEI. The V and J ends lost 7 bases and 4 bases respectively, with 16 bases between them. This CDR3 comprises 15 residues. This chain's CDR3 is CASIPPAGVNEKLFF. The CDR3, as DNA: TGTGCCAGCATTCCACCCGCTGGGGTTAATGAAAAACTGTTTTTT.

The CDR3: CASSEARGTGINEQFF. CDR3 nucleotide sequence: TGTGCCAGCAGTGAAGCACGCGGGACAGGTATTAATGAGCAGTTCTTC. The chain combines TRBV2 with TRBJ2-1; 8 bases are shared with TRBD1. Germline trimming cut 0 bases from V and 7 bases from J; bases unmatched to any gene: 8. The CDR3 has 16 amino acids. Per the germline V gene, CDR1 is SNHLY and CDR2 is FYNNEI.

The J gene is TRBJ2-1, the V gene TRBV24-1; the match to TRBD2 covers 11 bases. The J segment lost 7 bases and the V segment lost 4 bases, leaving 8 bases of the junction unmatched. In germline, CDR1 is KGHDR, CDR2 SFDVKD. The CDR3 runs 16 residues. CDR3 sequence reads: CATSDPLAGVVNEQFF. The CDR3 nucleotides are TGTGCCACCAGTGACCCACTAGCGGGAGTGGTAAATGAGCAGTTCTTC.

This chain connects TRBV15 to TRBJ2-7; 7 bases match TRBD1. V shed 2 bases and J 7 bases; nucleotides not matched to a gene: 11. The CDR3 totals 15 residues. Germline lookup yields CDR1 LNHNV and CDR2 YYDKDF (reference sequence). The CDR3 bases are TGTGCCACCAGCAGATCCCTGACAGGGCAGGAGGAGCAGTACTTC. It translates to CATSRSLTGQEEQYF.

This clonotype has at least ten counts. The chain carries TRBV7-3 and TRBJ1-1; 9 bases align to TRBD1. Germline CDR1 SGHTA, CDR2 FQGTGA. V was clipped by 2 bases and J by 4 bases; unmatched bases: 8. CDR3 length equals 16 residues. The DNA of the CDR3 is TGTGCCAGCAGCTTAGCGGGCGGGACAGGGATCACTGAAGCTTTCTTT. Translated, it gives CASSLAGGTGITEAFF.

V is TRBV18 and J is TRBJ1-4; D remains ambiguous. The CDR3 sequence is 13 residues long. V lost 2 bases to trimming and J lost 3 bases, with 4 bases between them. Germline values: CDR1 KGHSH, CDR2 LQKENI. CDR3 residues: CASSPISNEKLFF. The CDR3 DNA is TGTGCCAGCTCACCAATCTCTAATGAAAAACTGTTTTTT. Full variable domain (rest looked up from reference TRBV18 and TRBJ1-4): NAGVMQNPRHLVRRRGQEARLRCSPMKGHSHVYWYRQLPEEGLKFMVYLQKENIIDESGMPKERFSAEFPKEGPSILRIQQVVRGDSAAYFCASSPISNEKLFFGSGTQLSVL.

This clonotype was seen a few times. The rearrangement joins TRBV7-9 to TRBJ2-3, with TRBD1 matching 11 bases. In germline, CDR1 is SEHNR, CDR2 FQNEAQ (reference sequence). Trimming removed 3 bases from V and 6 bases from J; junction bases left unmatched: 8. The CDR3 loop spans 16 amino acids. Here the CDR3 DNA reads TGTGCCAGCAGCTTTCCAGGACAGGGGGCTTCGGATACGCAGTATTTT. Translation gives CASSFPGQGASDTQYF.

As concerns this clonotype: At one boundary the junction diverges from the germline segment, which might be a read error. The chain has TRBV11-2 and TRBJ1-4; no clear D. Germline assignment: CDR1 SGHAT and CDR2 FQNNGV. The CDR3 contains 15 residues. Written as DNA, the CDR3 is TGTGCCATCAGCTTAGAGGTTGCAACTAATGAAAAACTGTTTTTT. Its translation: CAISLEVATNEKLFF.

This clonotype occurred many times. The V gene is TRBV6-2 or TRBV6-3, the J gene TRBJ2-1; TRBD1 aligns across 10 bases. The J segment lost 6 bases and the V segment lost 2 bases, leaving 7 bases of the junction unmatched. The CDR3 is 16 amino acids. Germline CDR1 and CDR2: MNHEY and SVGEGT. This CDR3 is CASSYPRDRGSNEQFF. CDR3 DNA sequence: TGTGCCAGCAGTTACCCCCGGGACAGGGGCTCCAATGAGCAGTTCTTC.

This clonotype was seen many times. V is TRBV2 and J is TRBJ2-2, with D tentatively TRBD1 or TRBD2 (5 bases each). V lost 7 bases and J 1 base, leaving 10 bases between the germline ends. This CDR3 is 14 amino acids long. Germline CDR1 is SNHLY and CDR2 is FYNNEI. The CDR3 loop reads CASKRDGNTGELFF. CDR3 DNA sequence: TGTGCCAGCAAACGGGACGGGAACACCGGGGAGCTGTTTTTT.